The 4 T cell receptor beta chains given below trace back to one sample, sequenced in a study of control samples from healthy donors and cancer patients. Using immunoSEQ multiplex PCR, the repertoire was profiled, and TCRdb retains in-frame clones only, with some absent. The sample shows roughly 73,000 clones, around 92% of them seen only once. Sequences were obtained from blood. These receptors came from a woman in her sixties in good health.

The chain has TRBV7-9 and TRBJ2-1; 11 positions agree with TRBD2. The V gene's germline CDR1 is SEHNR and CDR2 FQNEAQ (reference sequence). The CDR3 loop spans 17 amino acids. Unmatched junction bases numbered 7, after V lost 1 base and J lost 5 bases. CDR3 sequence: CASSLGSGRVINNEQFF. CDR3 DNA: TGTGCCAGCAGCTTAGGTAGCGGGAGGGTTATCAACAATGAGCAGTTCTTC.

The CDR3 nucleotides read TGTGCCAGCTCACCACCTTCCCGGTCTGGGGGCAATGAGCAGTTCTTC. As protein: CASSPPSRSGGNEQFF. The J gene is TRBJ2-1, the V gene TRBV18; D may be TRBD1 or TRBD2 (5 bases each). The germline V gene encodes CDR1 KGHSH and CDR2 LQKENI. Trimming shortened V by 0 bases and J by 6 bases, and 15 bases separated the two germline ends. This CDR3 comprises 16 residues. Combining the CDR3 with reference TRBV18 and TRBJ2-1 gives the whole variable domain NAGVMQNPRHLVRRRGQEARLRCSPMKGHSHVYWYRQLPEEGLKFMVYLQKENIIDESGMPKERFSAEFPKEGPSILRIQQVVRGDSAAYFCASSPPSRSGGNEQFFGPGTRLTVL.

CDR3 sequence reads: CASSDGGRPGEQYF. The CDR3 coding sequence is TGCGCCAGCAGTGACGGCGGGAGACCTGGCGAGCAGTACTTC. The chain recombines TRBV10-1 with TRBJ2-7; TRBD2 matches 7 bases. V gave up 3 bases and J gave up 6 bases; unmatched junction bases: 8. Germline V gene lookup returns CDR1 WNHNN and CDR2 SYGVQD (reference sequence). CDR3 length equals 14 residues.

The chain combines TRBV24-1 with TRBJ1-5; 10 nucleotides agree with TRBD1. Losses at the gene ends were 4 bases for V and 7 bases for J; bases not matched to a gene: 6. The CDR3 has 15 residues. Germline V gives CDR1 KGHDR, CDR2 SFDVKD. CDR3 loop: CATSDSTGGGQPQHF. The CDR3 bases are TGTGCCACCAGTGACTCGACAGGGGGCGGCCAGCCCCAGCATTTT.